The 9 T cell receptor beta chains presented below share a single source sample, sequenced in a study of cytomegalovirus exposure and HLA in healthy donors. Primers: 60 Vbeta forward and 13 Jbeta reverse. Using immunoSEQ multiplex PCR, the repertoire was profiled, and TCRdb retains in-frame clones only, with some absent. The table shows 150,000 or so clones, with about 84% occurring only once. The sample consisted of PBMCs. Every receptor here comes from a man aged 50-59 years in good health and CMV-seronegative.

This chain connects TRBV2 to TRBJ2-7; TRBD2 matches at 13 bases. J was trimmed by 1 base and V by 6 bases; bases with no gene match: 12. Germline CDR1 is SNHLY and CDR2 is FYNNEI. This CDR3 has 18 amino acids. The CDR3 spells CASSLKTSGGTLSYEQYF. The CDR3 region has the DNA TGTGCCAGCAGCCTAAAGACTAGCGGGGGGACGCTATCCTACGAGCAGTACTTC.

The chain uses TRBV11-2 and TRBJ1-1, with a weak D call TRBD1 (5 bases). The germline CDR1 and CDR2 sequences are SGHAT and FQNNGV. With 6 bases removed from V and 0 bases from J, the gap between germline ends came to 11 bases. The CDR3 has 14 amino acids. The CDR3 DNA is TGTGCCAGCAGGGAGACAGACATGAACACTGAAGCTTTCTTT. Translating gives CASRETDMNTEAFF.

This chain joins TRBV29-1 and TRBJ1-1; 9 positions agree with TRBD1. From germline, CDR1 is SQVTM and CDR2 ANQGSEA. V gave up 7 bases and J gave up 3 bases; unmatched junction bases: 6. There are 13 residues in the CDR3. The CDR3 sequence: CSGTGAGDTEAFF. CDR3 DNA: TGCAGCGGGACAGGGGCCGGGGACACTGAAGCTTTCTTT.

The rearrangement uses TRBV5-4 and TRBJ1-1; D is possibly TRBD1 (6 bases). Trimming cost V 2 bases and J 1 base, with 15 bases left between them. This CDR3 contains 16 residues. Per germline, CDR1 SGHNT and CDR2 YYREEE (reference sequence). The CDR3 nucleotides read TGTGCCAGCAGCTTACTAAGGGGGAGTGGGAACACTGAAGCTTTCTTT. Protein product: CASSLLRGSGNTEAFF. The variable domain in full, completed from reference TRBV5-4 and TRBJ1-1, reads ETGVTQSPTHLIKTRGQQVTLRCSSQSGHNTVSWYQQALGQGPQFIFQYYREEENGRGNFPPRFSGLQFPNYSSELNVNALELDDSALYLCASSLLRGSGNTEAFFGQGTRLTVV.

On this clone: Other DNA sequences within the sample encode an identical CDR3. This chain uses TRBV5-4 with TRBJ1-1; TRBD1 might be the D (5 bases). CDR1 and CDR2 (germline): SGHNT, YYREEE (reference sequence). The CDR3 runs to 13 residues. The V gene lost 0 bases and the J gene lost 5 bases, with 8 bases spanning the gap. The CDR3 DNA reads as TGTGCCAGCAGCTTGGGGGGGGGAACTGAAGCTTTCTTT. This codes for CASSLGGGTEAFF.

The chain has TRBV30 and TRBJ1-1; no firm D call. Per the germline V gene, CDR1 is GTSNPN and CDR2 is SVGIG (reference sequence). This CDR3 has 13 residues. The V end lost 1 base, the J end lost 3 bases, and 9 bases lay between the germline ends. CDR3 residues: CAWSGGFDTEAFF. CDR3 nucleotide sequence: TGTGCCTGGAGTGGAGGTTTCGACACTGAAGCTTTCTTT.

The chain combines TRBV5-1 with TRBJ2-2, with D hard to call. This CDR3 contains 15 residues. Germline CDR1 and CDR2: SGHRS and YFSETQ. Trimming took off 0 bases at V and 1 base at J, with 7 bases between the two ends. In nucleotides, the CDR3 is TGCGCCAGCAGCTTGGTAGCACAGAACACCGGGGAGCTGTTTTTT. Its protein is CASSLVAQNTGELFF.

J is TRBJ2-5 and V is TRBV19; TRBD2 agrees at 14 bases. The CDR3 loop spans 19 amino acids. Germline assignment: CDR1 LNHDA and CDR2 SQIVND (reference sequence). V dropped 1 base and J dropped 4; count of bases not matched to a gene: 11. The CDR3 loop is CASSIGAPGLAGAGETQYF. DNA of the CDR3: TGTGCCAGTAGTATAGGGGCACCGGGACTAGCGGGAGCGGGAGAGACCCAGTACTTC.

The table lists this clone with a count of one. The chain links TRBV6-1 to TRBJ2-5, with TRBD1 as a possible D gene (6 bases). The CDR3 contains 14 residues. V was cut by 8 bases and J by 4 bases, with 17 bases left in between. Germline V gene lookup returns CDR1 MNHNS and CDR2 SASEGT. In nucleotides, the CDR3 is TGTGCCAGCGTCTCTCAGGGGCTGCGAGAGACCCAGTACTTC. Amino acid sequence: CASVSQGLRETQYF.